Listed below are T cell receptor beta chains from one sample, sequenced in a study of early stage breast cancer tumors. Sequencing used immunoSEQ multiplex PCR; TCRdb keeps in-frame clones, though not all of them. The table has about 53,000 clones, over 80% seen once; the top ten hold less than 6.5%. The sequenced sample consisted of blood. All receptors come from a person between 65 and 79 years old with breast cancer. Both conserved end residues are part of each CDR3. The order of the fields is clone size, J gene, D gene, V gene, CDR3 protein, CDR3 DNA. A D gene is named only where the DNA matches it firmly. Expanded clones get a size class; other rows say once, few or many, or leave the size out.

abundance: -
j_gene: TRBJ2-5
d_gene: TRBD2
v_gene: TRBV5-1
CDR3aa: CASRTSGEAPWETQYF
CDR3nt: TGCGCCAGCAGGACTAGCGGGGAAGCCCCATGGGAGACCCAGTACTTC

abundance: -
j_gene: TRBJ1-6
d_gene: -
v_gene: TRBV10-2
CDR3aa: CASSELGSNSPLHF
CDR3nt: TGCGCCAGCAGTGAGCTGGGCTCGAATTCACCCCTCCACTTT

abundance: -
j_gene: TRBJ2-3
d_gene: TRBD1
v_gene: TRBV2
CDR3aa: CASKPDRVGDTQYF
CDR3nt: TGTGCCAGCAAACCCGACAGGGTCGGAGATACGCAGTATTTT

abundance: few
j_gene: TRBJ1-2
d_gene: TRBD1
v_gene: TRBV6-5
CDR3aa: CASSAVGQDYGYTF
CDR3nt: TGTGCCAGCAGTGCCGTAGGACAGGACTATGGCTACACCTTC

abundance: -
j_gene: TRBJ1-4
d_gene: -
v_gene: TRBV2
CDR3aa: CASSPTRSANEKLFF
CDR3nt: TGTGCCAGCAGCCCGACGAGGTCCGCTAATGAAAAACTGTTTTTT

abundance: once
j_gene: TRBJ2-1
d_gene: TRBD1
v_gene: TRBV5-4
CDR3aa: CASSQNRGSDEQFF
CDR3nt: TGTGCCAGCAGCCAAAACAGGGGTAGCGATGAGCAGTTCTTC

abundance: -
j_gene: TRBJ2-2
d_gene: -
v_gene: TRBV18
CDR3aa: CASSPRQVNTGELFF
CDR3nt: TGTGCCAGCTCACCCCGGCAGGTGAACACCGGGGAGCTGTTTTTT

abundance: -
j_gene: TRBJ2-7
d_gene: TRBD2
v_gene: TRBV6-1
CDR3aa: CASRTSGDNYEQYF
CDR3nt: TGTGCCAGCAGGACTAGCGGGGACAACTACGAGCAGTACTTC

abundance: -
j_gene: TRBJ1-2
d_gene: -
v_gene: TRBV6-1
CDR3aa: CASSEFRDYGYTF
CDR3nt: TGTGCCAGCAGTGAATTTCGTGACTATGGCTACACCTTC

abundance: -
j_gene: TRBJ1-1
d_gene: -
v_gene: TRBV30
CDR3aa: CAWSRRGRNTEAFF
CDR3nt: TGTGCCTGGAGTCGCCGAGGGAGGAACACTGAAGCTTTCTTT

abundance: -
j_gene: TRBJ1-1
d_gene: -
v_gene: TRBV9
CDR3aa: CASSVEGGGKAFF
CDR3nt: TGTGCCAGCAGCGTAGAGGGCGGGGGAAAAGCTTTCTTT

abundance: -
j_gene: TRBJ2-3
d_gene: TRBD2
v_gene: TRBV5-1
CDR3aa: CASSVAGGGTQYF
CDR3nt: TGCGCCAGCAGCGTAGCGGGGGGGGGTACGCAGTATTTT

abundance: -
j_gene: TRBJ2-5
d_gene: -
v_gene: TRBV5-1
CDR3aa: CASSFAGSRGETQYF
CDR3nt: TGCGCCAGCAGTTTCGCGGGGAGTAGAGGAGAGACCCAGTACTTC

abundance: -
j_gene: TRBJ1-3
d_gene: -
v_gene: TRBV5-1
CDR3aa: CASSLATGSGNTIYF
CDR3nt: TGCGCCAGCAGCTTGGCCACAGGCTCTGGAAACACCATATATTTT

abundance: -
j_gene: TRBJ1-5
d_gene: -
v_gene: TRBV19
CDR3aa: CASSMQGNQPQHF
CDR3nt: TGTGCCAGTAGTATGCAGGGTAACCAGCCCCAGCATTTT

abundance: -
j_gene: TRBJ2-7
d_gene: TRBD1
v_gene: TRBV5-4
CDR3aa: CASSLDREWGEQYF
CDR3nt: TGTGCCAGCAGCCTCGACAGGGAATGGGGCGAGCAGTACTTC

abundance: -
j_gene: TRBJ1-2
d_gene: -
v_gene: TRBV4-3
CDR3aa: CASSPWARGAEIYGYTF
CDR3nt: TGCGCCAGCAGCCCCTGGGCGCGGGGCGCCGAGATTTATGGCTACACCTTC